The entry below gives a single TCR beta chain sequence along with its context. Its antigen is still unknown. Base qualities are missing; no much larger clone stands one base away. The data were taken from a study of OX40 agonist ivuxolimab in advanced cancers. About the investigation overall: The costimulatory receptor OX40 (CD134) was targeted by ivuxolimab, a fully human IgG2 agonistic monoclonal antibody. Intravenous ivuxolimab was administered to patients every 2 weeks at six dose levels: 0.01, 0.1, 0.3, 1.5, 3 and 10 mg/kg. Of the 50 to 55 patients in dose escalation, about 20 had hepatocellular carcinoma, some 15 had melanoma, 9 had renal cell carcinoma and 9 had head and neck cancer. A male proportion of 82.7% and a mean age of approximately 58 years, ranging from roughly 23 to 80, were recorded for the dose-escalation cohort. Patients were allowed to have had prior anti-PD-1, anti-PD-L1 or anti-CTLA-4 therapy, and 40% of the dose-escalation patients had previously received checkpoint inhibitors. Three dose-escalation patients achieved partial responses, one with hepatocellular carcinoma and two with cutaneous melanoma. Peripheral TCRbeta sequencing was intended to test whether TCR sequence diversity was altered and clonal T-cell expansion was caused by ivuxolimab. The paper covers the monotherapy dose-escalation part of the phase I ivuxolimab trial, which included N ≈ 52 patients.

CDR1 SEHNR and CDR2 FQNEAQ are derived from the germline V gene (reference sequence). The CDR3 contains 11 residues, cysteine and phenylalanine counted. Only CDR3 DNA is held: 33 bases, read in frame from base 1. Ends trimmed: V by 0 bases, J by 15 bases; bases unmatched to a gene: 0. Genomic DNA was extracted from sorted cells for sequencing of the TCRbeta CDR3 region. The immunoSEQ Assay was used to sequence the TCRbeta CDR3 regions. TCRdb provides this immuneACCESS table in a form limited to in-frame rearrangements. Some clones are lacking; in checked studies, under half of them reflect an unresolved V gene, and why the rest are absent is not known. In all, the sample holds roughly 20,000 clones, and about four fifths of those were seen once. Together, the top ten hold 20% to 25% of the sample. The paper's findings and limits, for the study overall: Low levels of normalized T-cell clonal expansion were also shown by some nonresponding patients. At doses of 0.1 to 3.0 mg/kg, clonal expansion of both CD4+ and CD8+ blood T cells was observed from baseline to week 6. The antigen specificity of the clonally expanded peripheral T cells was not determined. In the 0.1-3.0 mg/kg groups, partial responders were among the patients with the lowest normalized peripheral clonal expansion, particularly in CD8+ T cells. After ivuxolimab, more expanded clones were found on average in CD8+ T cells than in CD4+ T cells.

The trial excluded patients who had a history of autoimmune disease or who were on systemic immunosuppression. Peripheral blood for TCR sequencing was drawn from every dose cohort at baseline, at cycle 4 day 1 and at cycle 7 day 1. Samples were obtained from an open-label, multicenter, first-in-human phase I dose-escalation trial of ivuxolimab. Adults with locally advanced or metastatic melanoma, renal cell carcinoma, hepatocellular carcinoma or head and neck squamous cell carcinoma were enrolled in the trial. Before TCR sequencing, CD4+ T cells and CD8+ T cells from peripheral blood were sorted into separate populations.

This sample comprised CD4+ or CD8+ T cells sorted from blood, obtained in a trial of the OX40 agonist ivuxolimab. The clonotype comes from an adult with an advanced solid tumor such as melanoma, head and neck, liver or kidney cancer. This chain joins TRBV7-9 to TRBJ2-1; 9 middle bases align to TRBD1. The CDR3 protein: CASSLAQGAFF. The sequenced DNA is TGTGCCAGCAGCTTAGCACAGGGGGCGTTCTTC.